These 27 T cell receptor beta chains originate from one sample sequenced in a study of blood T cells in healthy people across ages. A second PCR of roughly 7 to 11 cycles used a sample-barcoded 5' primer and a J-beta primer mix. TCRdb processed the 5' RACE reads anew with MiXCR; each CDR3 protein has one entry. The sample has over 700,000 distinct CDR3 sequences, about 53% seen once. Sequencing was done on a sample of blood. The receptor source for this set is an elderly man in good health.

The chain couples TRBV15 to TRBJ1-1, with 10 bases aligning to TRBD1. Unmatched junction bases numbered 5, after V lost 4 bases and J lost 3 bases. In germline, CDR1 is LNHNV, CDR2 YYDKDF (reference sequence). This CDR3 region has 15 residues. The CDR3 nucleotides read TGTGCCACCAGCATCAGACAGGGGGCGGACACTGAAGCTTTCTTT. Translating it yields CATSIRQGADTEAFF.

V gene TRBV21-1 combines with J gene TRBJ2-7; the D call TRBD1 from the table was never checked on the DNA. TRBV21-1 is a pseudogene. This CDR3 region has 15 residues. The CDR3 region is CASSKNREVSYEQYF. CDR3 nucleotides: TGTGCCAGCAGCAAAAACAGGGAGGTTTCCTACGAGCAGTACTTC.

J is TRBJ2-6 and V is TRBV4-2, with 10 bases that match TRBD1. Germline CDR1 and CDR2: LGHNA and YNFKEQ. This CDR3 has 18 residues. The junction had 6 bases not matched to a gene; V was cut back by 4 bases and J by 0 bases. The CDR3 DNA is TGTGCCAGCAGCCTCCTGGACAGGGGGGGCTCTGGGGCCAACGTCCTGACTTTC. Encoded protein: CASSLLDRGGSGANVLTF.

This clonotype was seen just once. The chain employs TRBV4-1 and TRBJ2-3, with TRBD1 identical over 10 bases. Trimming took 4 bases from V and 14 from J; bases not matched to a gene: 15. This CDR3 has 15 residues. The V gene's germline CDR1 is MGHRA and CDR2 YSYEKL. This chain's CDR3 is CASSPGQGGHRYAYF. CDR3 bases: TGCGCCAGCAGCCCCGGACAGGGGGGGCACAGATACGCGTATTTT.

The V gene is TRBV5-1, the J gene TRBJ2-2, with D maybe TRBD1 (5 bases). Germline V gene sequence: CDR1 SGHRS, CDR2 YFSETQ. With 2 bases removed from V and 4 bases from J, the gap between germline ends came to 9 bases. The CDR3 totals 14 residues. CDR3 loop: CASSFDRLTGELFF. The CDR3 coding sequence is TGCGCCAGCAGCTTCGACAGACTCACCGGGGAGCTGTTTTTT. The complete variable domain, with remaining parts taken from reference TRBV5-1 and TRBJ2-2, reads KAGVTQTPRYLIKTRGQQVTLSCSPISGHRSVSWYQQTPGQGLQFLFEYFSETQRNKGNFPGRFSGRQFSNSRSEMNVSTLELGDSALYLCASSFDRLTGELFFGEGSRLTVL.

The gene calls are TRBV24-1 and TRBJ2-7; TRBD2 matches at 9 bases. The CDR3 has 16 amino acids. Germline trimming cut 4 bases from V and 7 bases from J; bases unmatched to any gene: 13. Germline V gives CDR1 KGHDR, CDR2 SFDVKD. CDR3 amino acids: CATSDQAGGTYNEQYF. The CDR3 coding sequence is TGTGCCACCAGTGACCAAGCGGGAGGAACCTACAATGAGCAGTACTTC.

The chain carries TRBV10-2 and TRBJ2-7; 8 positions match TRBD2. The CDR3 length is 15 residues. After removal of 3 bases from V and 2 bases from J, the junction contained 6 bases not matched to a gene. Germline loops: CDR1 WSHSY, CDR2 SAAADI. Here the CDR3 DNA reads TGCGCCAGCAGTGAAGTGGGCGGGAGGACCTACGAGCAGTACTTC. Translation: CASSEVGGRTYEQYF.

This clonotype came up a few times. DNA for the CDR3: TGTGCCAGCAGTTTATCGAAGACTAGCGGGAGGAAGAATGAGCAGTTCTTC. Translation gives CASSLSKTSGRKNEQFF. V usage is TRBV27 and J usage is TRBJ2-1; 13 bases match TRBD2. V gave up 0 bases and J gave up 7 bases; unmatched junction bases: 6. There are 17 residues in the CDR3. The germline CDR1 and CDR2 sequences are MNHEY and SMNVEV (reference sequence).

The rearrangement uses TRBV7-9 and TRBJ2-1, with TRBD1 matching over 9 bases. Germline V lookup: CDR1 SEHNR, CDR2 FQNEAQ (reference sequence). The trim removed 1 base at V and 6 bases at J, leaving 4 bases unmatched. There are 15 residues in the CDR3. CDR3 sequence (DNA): TGTGCCAGCAGCTTAGTACAGGGGGCCATCAATGAGCAGTTCTTC. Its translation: CASSLVQGAINEQFF. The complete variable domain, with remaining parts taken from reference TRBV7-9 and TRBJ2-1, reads DTGVSQNPRHKITKRGQNVTFRCDPISEHNRLYWYRQTLGQGPEFLTYFQNEAQLEKSRLLSDRFSAERPKGSFSTLEIQRTEQGDSAMYLCASSLVQGAINEQFFGPGTRLTVL.

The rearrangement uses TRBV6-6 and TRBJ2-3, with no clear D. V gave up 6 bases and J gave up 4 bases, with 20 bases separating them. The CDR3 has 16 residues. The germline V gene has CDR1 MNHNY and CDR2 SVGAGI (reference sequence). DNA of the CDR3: TGTGCCAGCAGCTGGCCGGTATCCTTAGGCGCAGATACGCAGTATTTT. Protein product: CASSWPVSLGADTQYF.

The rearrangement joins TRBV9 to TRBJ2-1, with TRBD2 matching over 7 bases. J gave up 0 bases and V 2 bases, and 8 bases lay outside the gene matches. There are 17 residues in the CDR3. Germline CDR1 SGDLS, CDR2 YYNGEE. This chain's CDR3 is CASSVTGGPSSYNEQFF. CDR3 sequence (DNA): TGTGCCAGCAGCGTCACGGGAGGACCAAGCTCCTACAATGAGCAGTTCTTC.

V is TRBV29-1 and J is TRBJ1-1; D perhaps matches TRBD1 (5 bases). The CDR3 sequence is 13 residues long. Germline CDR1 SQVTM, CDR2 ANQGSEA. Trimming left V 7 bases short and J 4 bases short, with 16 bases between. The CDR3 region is CSAYRGGPTEAFF. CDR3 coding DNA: TGCAGCGCCTACCGGGGGGGTCCCACTGAAGCTTTCTTT.

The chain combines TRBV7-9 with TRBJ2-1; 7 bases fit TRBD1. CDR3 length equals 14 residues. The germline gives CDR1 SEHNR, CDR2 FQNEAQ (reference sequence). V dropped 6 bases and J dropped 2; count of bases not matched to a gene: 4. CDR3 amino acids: CASRGQSTYNEQFF. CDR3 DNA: TGTGCCAGCAGGGGACAGTCTACCTACAATGAGCAGTTCTTC.

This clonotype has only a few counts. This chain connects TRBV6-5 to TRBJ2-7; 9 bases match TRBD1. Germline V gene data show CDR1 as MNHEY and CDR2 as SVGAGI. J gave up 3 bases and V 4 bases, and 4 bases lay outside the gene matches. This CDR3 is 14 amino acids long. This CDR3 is CASSLGDRVYEQYF. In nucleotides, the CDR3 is TGTGCCAGCAGTTTAGGGGACAGGGTCTACGAGCAGTACTTC.

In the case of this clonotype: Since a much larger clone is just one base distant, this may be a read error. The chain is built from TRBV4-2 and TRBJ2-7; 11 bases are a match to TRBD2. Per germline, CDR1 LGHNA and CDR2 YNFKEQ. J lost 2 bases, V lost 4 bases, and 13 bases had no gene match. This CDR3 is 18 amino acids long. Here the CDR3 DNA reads TGTGCCAGCAGCCGAGATGAAGCTACTAGCGGGAGCCCCTACGAGCAGTACTTC. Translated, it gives CASSRDEATSGSPYEQYF.

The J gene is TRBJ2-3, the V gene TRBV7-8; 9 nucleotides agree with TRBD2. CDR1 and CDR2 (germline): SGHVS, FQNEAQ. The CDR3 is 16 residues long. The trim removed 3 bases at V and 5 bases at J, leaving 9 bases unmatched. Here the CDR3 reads CASSFAGGAHVDTQYF. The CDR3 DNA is TGTGCCAGCAGCTTTGCGGGAGGGGCTCATGTAGATACGCAGTATTTT.

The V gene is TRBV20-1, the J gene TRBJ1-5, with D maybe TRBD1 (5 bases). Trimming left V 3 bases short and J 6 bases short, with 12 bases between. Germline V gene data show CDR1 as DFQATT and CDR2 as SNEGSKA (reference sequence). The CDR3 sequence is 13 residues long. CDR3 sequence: CSASTGLVQPQHF. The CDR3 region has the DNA TGCAGTGCTAGTACGGGGCTGGTTCAGCCCCAGCATTTT.

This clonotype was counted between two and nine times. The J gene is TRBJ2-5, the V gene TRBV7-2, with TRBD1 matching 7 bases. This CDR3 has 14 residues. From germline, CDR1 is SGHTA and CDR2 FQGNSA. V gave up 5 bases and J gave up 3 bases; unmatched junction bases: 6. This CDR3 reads CASSHRTGKETQYF. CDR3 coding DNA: TGTGCCAGCAGCCACAGGACAGGAAAAGAGACCCAGTACTTC.

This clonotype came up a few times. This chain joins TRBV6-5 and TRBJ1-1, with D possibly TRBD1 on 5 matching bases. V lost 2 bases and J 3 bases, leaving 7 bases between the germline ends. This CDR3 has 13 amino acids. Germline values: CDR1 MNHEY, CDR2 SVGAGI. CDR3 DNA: TGTGCCAGCAGTTACCGGGGGGACACTGAAGCTTTCTTT. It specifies CASSYRGDTEAFF.

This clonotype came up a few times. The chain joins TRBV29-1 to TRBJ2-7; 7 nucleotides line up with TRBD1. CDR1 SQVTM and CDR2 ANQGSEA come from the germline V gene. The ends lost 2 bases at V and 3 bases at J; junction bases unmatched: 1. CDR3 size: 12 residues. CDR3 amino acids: CSVETGVYEQYF. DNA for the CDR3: TGCAGCGTTGAAACAGGGGTCTACGAGCAGTACTTC.

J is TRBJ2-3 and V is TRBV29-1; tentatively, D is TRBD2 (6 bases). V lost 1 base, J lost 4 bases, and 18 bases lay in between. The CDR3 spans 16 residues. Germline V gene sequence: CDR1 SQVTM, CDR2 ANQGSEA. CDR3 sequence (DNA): TGCAGCGTTGAAGTTCTCGGACGAGCGGGTTCAGATACGCAGTATTTT. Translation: CSVEVLGRAGSDTQYF.

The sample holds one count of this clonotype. The CDR3 sequence: CASSLEVGGSEQYF. In DNA, the CDR3 is TGTGCCAGCAGCTTGGAGGTAGGGGGGAGCGAGCAGTACTTC. The chain is built from TRBV5-4 and TRBJ2-7, with D tentatively TRBD1 or TRBD2 (6 bases each). The CDR3 is 14 residues long. The V and J ends lost 0 bases and 6 bases respectively, with 13 bases between them. Germline V lookup: CDR1 SGHNT, CDR2 YYREEE (reference sequence).

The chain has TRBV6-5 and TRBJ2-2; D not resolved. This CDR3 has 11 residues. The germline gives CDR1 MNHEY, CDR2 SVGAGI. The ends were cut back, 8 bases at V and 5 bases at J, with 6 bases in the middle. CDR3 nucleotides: TGTGCCAGCCGGCAAACCGGGGAGCTGTTTTTT. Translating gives CASRQTGELFF.

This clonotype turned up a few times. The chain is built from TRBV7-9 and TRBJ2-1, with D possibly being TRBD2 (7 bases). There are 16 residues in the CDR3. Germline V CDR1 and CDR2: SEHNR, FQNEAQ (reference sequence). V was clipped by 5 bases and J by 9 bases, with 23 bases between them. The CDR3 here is CASSRGTTYTRPEQFF. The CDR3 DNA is TGTGCCAGCAGCAGGGGGACTACCTACACTCGGCCTGAGCAGTTCTTC.

As DNA, the CDR3 is TGTGCCAGCAGTCCTGCGGGCACCGGGGAGCTGTTTTTT. Protein sequence: CASSPAGTGELFF. The chain links TRBV12-3 or TRBV12-4 to TRBJ2-2; D may be TRBD2 (5 bases). The CDR3 is 13 residues long. Trimming stripped 5 bases from V and 4 bases from J, with 8 bases between.

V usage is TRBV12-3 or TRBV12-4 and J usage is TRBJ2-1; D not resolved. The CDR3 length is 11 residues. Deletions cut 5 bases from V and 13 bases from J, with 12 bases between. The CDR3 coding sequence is TGTGCCAGCAGTCGAAAGGAGACCCAGTTCTTC. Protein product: CASSRKETQFF.

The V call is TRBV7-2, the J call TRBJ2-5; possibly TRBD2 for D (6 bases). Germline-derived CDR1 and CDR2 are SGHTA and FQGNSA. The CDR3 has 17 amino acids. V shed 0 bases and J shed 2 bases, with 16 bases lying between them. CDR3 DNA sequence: TGTGCCAGCAGCTTAGCAGGGAGGTCCAGCGGGCAAGAGACCCAGTACTTC. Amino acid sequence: CASSLAGRSSGQETQYF.